These 28 T cell receptor beta chains share one sample of origin, sequenced in a study of OX40 agonist ivuxolimab in advanced cancers. The table came from immunoSEQ multiplex PCR; TCRdb's copy has only in-frame clones and leaves some out. The sample holds 60,000 to 85,000 clones, under 90% seen once. Sample: CD4+ or CD8+ T cells sorted from blood, taken in a trial of the OX40 agonist ivuxolimab. The receptors were sampled from an adult with an advanced solid tumor such as melanoma, head and neck, liver or kidney cancer.

The chain carries TRBV29-1 and TRBJ2-1; the D gene is possibly TRBD2 (6 bases). Germline CDR1 and CDR2: SQVTM and ANQGSEA. V dropped 5 bases and J dropped 0 bases, with 8 bases sitting between them. The CDR3 length is 13 residues. Here the CDR3 DNA reads TGCAGCGTTCACGGGGGCTCCTACAATGAGCAGTTCTTC. Translating gives CSVHGGSYNEQFF.

V usage is TRBV19 and J usage is TRBJ2-6, with D perhaps matching TRBD1 (7 bases). The CDR3 runs 16 residues. V lost 6 bases and J lost 0, with 12 bases in between. In germline, CDR1 is LNHDA, CDR2 SQIVND (reference sequence). The CDR3 nucleotides are TGTGCCAGTAGGGGCAGGGGGGTCTCTGGGGCCAACGTCCTGACTTTC. It translates to CASRGRGVSGANVLTF.

The V and J genes are TRBV7-2 and TRBJ2-1, with D hard to call. The CDR3 has 12 residues. V lost 5 bases to trimming and J lost 1 base, with 3 bases between them. Germline CDR1 reads SGHTA; CDR2 reads FQGNSA. The CDR3 protein is CASSQSYNEQFF. The CDR3 DNA reads TGTGCCAGCAGCCAGTCCTACAATGAGCAGTTCTTC.

This rearrangement joins TRBV2 to TRBJ2-2; no reliable D call. The CDR3 sequence is 12 residues long. Germline V gives CDR1 SNHLY, CDR2 FYNNEI. With 3 bases removed from V and 3 bases from J, the gap between germline ends came to 2 bases. CDR3 bases: TGTGCCAGCAGTGACCACACCGGGGAGCTGTTTTTT. Translated, it gives CASSDHTGELFF.

This clone was detected only a few times. This rearrangement joins TRBV19 to TRBJ1-2, with D uncertain. CDR3 length: 12 amino acids. Germline V gene lookup returns CDR1 LNHDA and CDR2 SQIVND (reference sequence). Trimming stripped 6 bases from V and 6 bases from J, with 11 bases between. DNA for the CDR3: TGTGCCAGTAGCCCCGGAGCCGATGGCTACACCTTC. It translates to CASSPGADGYTF.

The V gene is TRBV7-9, the J gene TRBJ1-4, with a tentative D call TRBD1 (6 bases). The length of the CDR3 is 14 residues. CDR1 is SEHNR, CDR2 FQNEAQ, per germline (reference sequence). Deletions cut 2 bases from V and 8 bases from J, with 12 bases between. CDR3 nucleotides: TGTGCCAGCAGCTTAACCCACAGGGAAGAAAAACTGTTTTTT. Its protein product is CASSLTHREEKLFF.

This clone occurred a few times. The gene calls are TRBV15 and TRBJ2-5, with D unresolved. Trimming left V 3 bases short and J 5 bases short, with 13 bases between. The germline CDR1 and CDR2 sequences are LNHNV and YYDKDF (reference sequence). CDR3 length equals 14 residues. The CDR3 region is CATSRVTGYETQYF. The CDR3 DNA is TGTGCCACCAGCAGGGTTACTGGTTATGAGACCCAGTACTTC.

The rearrangement links TRBV11-2 to TRBJ1-1, with a tentative D call TRBD1 (6 bases). The CDR3 loop spans 16 amino acids. Between the trimmed V and J ends, which lost 4 bases and 4 bases, there was a span of 19 bases. Germline CDR1 SGHAT, CDR2 FQNNGV. The CDR3 DNA reads as TGTGCCAGCAGCTCAGGGGTTAGGCCGACGGGCACTGAAGCTTTCTTT. It codes for CASSSGVRPTGTEAFF.

V is TRBV10-3 and J is TRBJ2-3; D is possibly TRBD1 (5 bases). CDR3 length: 11 residues. V shed 10 bases and J shed 8 bases, with 13 bases lying between them. The V gene's germline CDR1 is ENHRY and CDR2 SYGVKD. The CDR3 region has the DNA TGTGCCACCACAGGAGAGGTTACGCAGTATTTT. It is translated as CATTGEVTQYF.

This clone was recorded once. The chain recombines TRBV5-1 with TRBJ2-2, with D perhaps being TRBD1 or TRBD2 (5 bases each). This CDR3 has 13 amino acids. V lost 2 bases to trimming and J lost 8 bases, with 10 bases between them. Germline V gene sequence: CDR1 SGHRS, CDR2 YFSETQ. CDR3 sequence (DNA): TGCGCCAGCAGCTTTAGGGGACCGGGGGAGCTGTTTTTT. This codes for CASSFRGPGELFF.

J is TRBJ2-7 and V is TRBV18, with 12 bases aligning to TRBD2. The germline V gene has CDR1 KGHSH and CDR2 LQKENI. V shed 3 bases and J 5 bases; nucleotides not matched to a gene: 5. The CDR3 consists of 15 residues. CDR3 in amino acids: CASSPIGLAGNEQYF. The CDR3 bases are TGTGCCAGCTCACCGATCGGACTAGCGGGGAACGAGCAGTACTTC.

V gene TRBV21-1 combines with J gene TRBJ1-2. TRBV21-1 is termed a pseudogene. The CDR3 sequence is 14 residues long. CDR3 in amino acids: CASSKAGAEYGYTF. DNA for the CDR3: TGTGCCAGCAGCAAAGCCGGGGCTGAGTATGGCTACACCTTC.

The V and J genes are TRBV5-6 and TRBJ1-4, with D possibly matching TRBD1 (6 bases). The CDR3 length is 14 residues. Between the trimmed V and J ends, which lost 4 bases and 6 bases, there was a span of 13 bases. Germline V lookup: CDR1 SGHDT, CDR2 YYEEEE. The CDR3 DNA follows: TGTGCCAGCAGCCTCACAGGGATGTATGAAAAACTGTTTTTT. Amino acids: CASSLTGMYEKLFF.

The chain employs TRBV28 and TRBJ2-7; 10 positions match TRBD2. CDR1 is MDHEN, CDR2 SYDVKM, per germline. V trimming: 5 bases; J trimming: 3 bases; junction bases outside the gene matches: 7. This CDR3 spans 15 amino acids. The CDR3 reads CASSRPRTSGYEQYF. CDR3 bases: TGTGCCAGCAGTCGACCCCGGACTAGCGGCTACGAGCAGTACTTC.

The chain combines TRBV30 with TRBJ1-5, with D possibly matching TRBD1 (6 bases). The CDR3 runs 15 residues. Trimming removed 2 bases at V and 0 bases at J, with 11 bases between. Per germline, CDR1 GTSNPN and CDR2 SVGIG (reference sequence). The CDR3 bases are TGTGCCTGGAGTCGGGACACCTATAGCAATCAGCCCCAGCATTTT. Its protein product is CAWSRDTYSNQPQHF.

The table lists this clone with a count of one. The rearrangement uses TRBV11-2 and TRBJ1-5; D possibly corresponds to TRBD1 (5 bases). Between the trimmed V and J ends, which lost 0 bases and 7 bases, there was a span of 10 bases. The germline V gene encodes CDR1 SGHAT and CDR2 FQNNGV. The CDR3 contains 14 residues. The CDR3 region is CASSLDRVGQPQHF. The CDR3 DNA sequence: TGTGCCAGCAGCTTAGACAGGGTTGGACAGCCCCAGCATTTT.

This clone has just a few counts. The chain links TRBV2 to TRBJ2-7; 9 bases agree with TRBD2. The CDR3 has 13 residues. V shed 2 bases and J 6 bases; nucleotides not matched to a gene: 2. Germline lookup yields CDR1 SNHLY and CDR2 FYNNEI. CDR3 bases: TGTGCCAGCAGTGAACGGCGGGGGGGCGAGCAGTACTTC. Its protein product is CASSERRGGEQYF. Supplemented by reference TRBV2 and TRBJ2-7, the full variable domain reads EPEVTQTPSHQVTQMGQEVILRCVPISNHLYFYWYRQILGQKVEFLVSFYNNEISEKSEIFDDQFSVERPDGSNFTLKIRSTKLEDSAMYFCASSERRGGEQYFGPGTRLTVT.

This chain connects TRBV7-2 to TRBJ2-7; perhaps TRBD1 as D (5 bases). The CDR3 is 14 residues long. The V and J ends lost 3 bases and 1 base respectively, with 10 bases between them. Germline V gene lookup returns CDR1 SGHTA and CDR2 FQGNSA. This CDR3 reads CASSFRTLSYEQYF. The CDR3 DNA is TGTGCCAGCAGCTTCCGGACATTATCCTACGAGCAGTACTTC.

The V gene is TRBV27, the J gene TRBJ2-6; D is uncertain. Trimming stripped 1 base from V and 0 bases from J, with 7 bases between. CDR1 and CDR2 (germline): MNHEY, SMNVEV (reference sequence). The CDR3 length is 16 residues. CDR3 DNA sequence: TGTGCCAGCAGTTTATTACGGAACTCTGGGGCCAACGTCCTGACTTTC. The encoded protein is CASSLLRNSGANVLTF.

The gene calls are TRBV5-1 and TRBJ2-7, with 7 bases matching TRBD1. J was trimmed by 5 bases and V by 0 bases; bases with no gene match: 8. The germline V gene has CDR1 SGHRS and CDR2 YFSETQ. The CDR3 has 15 residues. Here the CDR3 DNA reads TGCGCCAGCAGCTTGGGAGGTACAGGGGCCCACGAGCAGTACTTC. Protein sequence: CASSLGGTGAHEQYF.

V is TRBV10-2 and J is TRBJ2-3, with 13 bases matching TRBD2. Unmatched junction bases numbered 7, after V lost 6 bases and J lost 4 bases. Germline V gives CDR1 WSHSY, CDR2 SAAADI. The CDR3 consists of 16 residues. CDR3: CASSKGLAGFSDTQYF. In nucleotides, the CDR3 is TGCGCCAGCAGCAAGGGACTAGCGGGATTTTCAGATACGCAGTATTTT.

This chain links TRBV2 with TRBJ2-2; no clear D. Between the trimmed V and J ends, which lost 9 bases and 6 bases, there was a span of 8 bases. Germline CDR1 is SNHLY and CDR2 is FYNNEI. This CDR3 spans 11 amino acids. In nucleotides, the CDR3 is TGTGCCAGAAAGGGCCCCGGGGAGCTGTTTTTT. It is translated as CARKGPGELFF.

V and J are TRBV5-1 and TRBJ2-2, with D tentatively TRBD1 or TRBD2 (5 bases each). The CDR3 spans 15 residues. CDR1 SGHRS and CDR2 YFSETQ come from the germline V gene. Deletions cut 4 bases from V and 5 bases from J, with 15 bases between. CDR3 amino acids: CASSQQGRGTGELFF. CDR3 DNA: TGCGCCAGCAGCCAGCAGGGCCGCGGGACCGGGGAGCTGTTTTTT.

The chain combines TRBV5-1 with TRBJ1-3; D perhaps matches TRBD1 (5 bases). CDR3 length equals 13 residues. Germline CDR1 reads SGHRS; CDR2 reads YFSETQ. V was clipped by 2 bases and J by 2 bases, with 5 bases between them. The CDR3 protein is CASSLGAGNTIYF. The CDR3 region has the DNA TGCGCCAGCAGCTTAGGGGCTGGAAACACCATATATTTT.

CDR3 amino acids: CASSRQGAGELFF. The CDR3 coding sequence is TGTGCCAGCAGCCGTCAGGGAGCCGGGGAGCTGTTTTTT. V gene TRBV11-2 combines with J gene TRBJ2-2, with D possibly called TRBD1 or TRBD2 (5 bases each). With 5 bases removed from V and 6 bases from J, the gap between germline ends came to 10 bases. Per germline, CDR1 SGHAT and CDR2 FQNNGV. This CDR3 comprises 13 residues.

This clone was detected only once. CDR3 nucleotide sequence: TGTGCCAGCAGCAGCGCCGGGACTAGCGGGGGGATAGCCAAAAACATTCAGTACTTC. It is translated as CASSSAGTSGGIAKNIQYF. The genes are TRBV11-1 and TRBJ2-4; 15 bases match TRBD2. V dropped 5 bases and J dropped 0; count of bases not matched to a gene: 8. Germline values: CDR1 SGHAT, CDR2 FQDESV (reference sequence). CDR3 length: 19 residues.

The chain has TRBV6-1 and TRBJ1-2; D perhaps matches TRBD1 (6 bases). CDR1 and CDR2 (germline): MNHNS, SASEGT. The CDR3 spans 14 residues. Trimming shortened V by 8 bases and J by 5 bases, and 18 bases separated the two germline ends. CDR3 sequence: CASGGSTGTYGYTF. CDR3 in DNA: TGTGCCAGCGGCGGGTCTACAGGGACTTATGGCTACACCTTC.

As regards this clone: This sample also contains other DNA sequences that code for the same CDR3. This chain uses TRBV6-5 with TRBJ2-7; perhaps TRBD2 as D (6 bases). There are 15 residues in the CDR3. Germline CDR1 reads MNHEY; CDR2 reads SVGAGI. V dropped 3 bases and J dropped 6 bases, with 18 bases sitting between them. The CDR3 nucleotides read TGTGCCAGCAGTTATTCCTTCACCCGGAGGGGCGAGCAGTACTTC. This encodes CASSYSFTRRGEQYF.